This TCR beta chain was obtained from a study of blood T cell repertoires in COVID-19 (dated by TCRdb to the early 2020s). Describing the broader study: Samples from collaborators originated in the United States, Italy and Spain and spanned both the acute and convalescent phases of COVID-19. Nearly every sample came with metadata listing a de-identified subject ID, COVID-19 status, age in years and sex. The material from the prospective study consisted of cDNA or gDNA derived from T cells, B-cell-depleted T cells, or PBMCs. The repertoires were made available in a free public database intended to serve as a resource for research on the immune response to SARS-CoV-2. The samples were drawn from two sources: the first 160 participants of the ongoing ImmuneRACE study, and 1,000 to 1,500 subjects contributed by 6 global collaborators. Where available, HLA class I and class II types were obtained from metadata supplied by the sample provider rather than from assay-based typing. Deeply sampled blood TCRbeta repertoires from subjects exposed to, actively infected with, or recovered from COVID-19 were included in the dataset. Broad study findings and their caveats: The quantity of clinical and demographic metadata differed by source and by participant and was supplied without curation.

Spanning cysteine to phenylalanine, the CDR3 consists of 12 amino acids. Just CDR3 DNA is preserved here, 36 bases in frame from base 1. V gives up 5 bases and J gives up 9 bases, and the segment between their germline ends measures 11 bases. From a lookup of the germline V gene, CDR1 and CDR2 are SNHLY and FYNNEI. The immunoSEQ Assay, a bias-controlled multiplex PCR, was used to amplify TCRbeta CDR3 regions from genomic DNA. The authors' pipeline ran thus. Within the assay, amplification of reference gene primers was used to estimate how many nucleated cells each sample contained. To quantify the absolute abundance of each unique TCRbeta CDR3 rearrangement, sequence reads were collapsed and filtered. For each sample, productive Simpson clonality was calculated as the square root of Simpson's diversity index over productive rearrangements. This is the immuneACCESS table as TCRdb keeps it, with only in-frame sequences that have V and J called. A part of the clones is gone; compared with another copy, unresolved V genes explain less than half, and the rest is unexplained. That table is the source of V, J and clone size, and D and trimming were worked out from the DNA. Within this sample are about 140,000 clones, with 75% to 80% of them counted one time only. The top ten clones comprise 9% of the sample.

Whole blood was collected in K2EDTA tubes by collaborating institutions according to the institutions' own protocols. Collaborator samples were shipped for TCRbeta analysis as frozen whole blood, isolated PBMCs, or DNA extracted from either sample type. A note on this clone: Which antigen it targets is not known. Base qualities are not provided; no much larger clone lies one nucleotide away.

The clonotype comes from a woman in her forties or fifties with active or convalescent COVID-19. The sample was peripheral blood. Recombination connected TRBV2 to TRBJ2-1; TRBD2 is possibly the D segment (6 matching bases). Here is the DNA: TGTGCCAGCAGTAGACTAGAGGGTGAGCAGTTCTTC. Its translation is CASSRLEGEQFF.